A selection of T cell receptor beta chains follows, all from one sample in a study of T cells in tuberculosis. TCRdb's table, derived via immunoSEQ multiplex PCR, lists solely in-frame clones and lacks some. The data hold under 35,000 clones, with just over 90% observed a single time. The specimen was PBMCs, collected at tuberculosis diagnosis. The receptor set was obtained from an adult with tuberculosis. Some clones in this sample may be carry-over from other donors' samples. Both conserved end residues are part of each CDR3. Each record gives: D gene, V gene, clone size, J gene, CDR3 DNA, CDR3 protein. A D gene is named only where the DNA matches it firmly. Clone size, where shown, is once, few, many, or a class for clones that have expanded.

>NA|TRBV12-5|NA|TRBJ1-1
TGTGCTAGTGGTTTGACAGGAAGGGGAACTGAAGCTTTCTTT
CASGLTGRGTEAFF
>TRBD1|TRBV5-1|NA|TRBJ1-4
TGCGCCAGCAGCGTGCCGGGACAGGGGGATGAAAAACTGTTTTTT
CASSVPGQGDEKLFF
>TRBD1|TRBV6-5|NA|TRBJ1-4
TGTGCCAGCAGTTTTGGACCGGCGGACAGGGATAAAAAACTGTTTTTT
CASSFGPADRDKKLFF
>NA|TRBV6-5|NA|TRBJ1-2
TGTGCCAGCAGACCCGCGATAGGAGGTTATGGCTACACCTTC
CASRPAIGGYGYTF
>TRBD1|TRBV7-9|NA|TRBJ1-1
TGTGCCAGCAGACCCACAGGGGTTAGGACTGAAGCTTTCTTT
CASRPTGVRTEAFF
>TRBD1|TRBV5-1|NA|TRBJ2-7
TGCGCCAGCAGCTCGGGACAGGGCCTCTACGAGCAGTACTTC
CASSSGQGLYEQYF
>NA|TRBV18|NA|TRBJ2-5
TGTGCCAGCTCACCAGTAGAGGGAGGGACCCAGTACTTC
CASSPVEGGTQYF
>TRBD1|TRBV30|NA|TRBJ2-7
TGTGCCTGGAGTGTAGGGGACAGGTACCACGAGCAGTACTTC
CAWSVGDRYHEQYF
>NA|TRBV10-3|NA|TRBJ1-2
TGTGCCATCAGTGAGAATGAGGGCTATGGCTACACCTTC
CAISENEGYGYTF
>NA|TRBV14|NA|TRBJ2-3
TGTGCCAGCAGCTCCTGGCAGGGGCCTGCAGATACGCAGTATTTT
CASSSWQGPADTQYF
>NA|TRBV11-3|NA|TRBJ2-1
TGTGCCAGCAGCCTCGGGGAGCCCTTTAATTACAATGAGCAGTTCTTC
CASSLGEPFNYNEQFF
>TRBD1|TRBV5-6|once|TRBJ2-7
TGTGCCAGCAGCTTGGATAGGGGGCTCTACGAGCAGTACTTC
CASSLDRGLYEQYF
>TRBD1|TRBV19|NA|TRBJ2-2
TGTGCCAGTACCCGACAGGGTGACACCGGGGAGCTGTTTTTT
CASTRQGDTGELFF
>TRBD2|TRBV19|NA|TRBJ2-7
TGTGCCAGTAGAAAACGGGGGGTCTCCTACGAGCAGTACTTC
CASRKRGVSYEQYF
>TRBD1|TRBV7-3|NA|TRBJ1-1
TGTGCCAGCAGCTCACAGGGGGGAAACACTGAAGCTTTCTTT
CASSSQGGNTEAFF
>TRBD1|TRBV4-2|NA|TRBJ1-5
TGTGCCAGCAGCCAAGAGACAGGGATTAGCAATCAGCCCCAGCATTTT
CASSQETGISNQPQHF
>TRBD1|TRBV5-1|NA|TRBJ2-1
TGCGCCAGCAGCCTCCGACAGGGGCTATACAATGAGCAGTTCTTC
CASSLRQGLYNEQFF
>NA|TRBV4-1|NA|TRBJ1-5
TGCGCCAGCAGCCAAGGGGCCACCCATCAGCCCCAGCATTTT
CASSQGATHQPQHF
>NA|TRBV6-1|NA|TRBJ2-5
TGTGCCAGCACCCTCGCCAGGGGACAAGAGACCCAGTACTTC
CASTLARGQETQYF
>NA|TRBV19|NA|TRBJ1-1
TGTGCCAGTACTTCGAGGTCCCTTGGCCCTGGGACTGAAGCTTTCTTT
CASTSRSLGPGTEAFF
>TRBD2|TRBV2|NA|TRBJ2-1
TGTGCCAGCAGTGACCCAGCGGGGGGGGGCCATGAGCAGTTCTTC
CASSDPAGGGHEQFF
>TRBD2|TRBV6-1|NA|TRBJ2-3
TGTGCCAGCAGCACAGCGGGGGGCACAGATACGCAGTATTTT
CASSTAGGTDTQYF
>TRBD2|TRBV7-2|NA|TRBJ2-1
TGTGCCAGCAGCACTAGCGGGGGGGCGAGATATCAGTTCTTC
CASSTSGGARYQFF
>TRBD1|TRBV28|NA|TRBJ1-1
TGTGCCAGCAGTGGCCACAGGGGGCGCTTGGGCGCTTGGGGTACTGAAGCTTTCTTT
CASSGHRGRLGAWGTEAFF
>TRBD2|TRBV5-6|NA|TRBJ2-1
TGTGCCAGCAGCGGGGGGACTAGCGCTGAGCAGTTCTTC
CASSGGTSAEQFF
>TRBD2|TRBV7-8|NA|TRBJ2-3
TGTGCCAGCAGCTTACGAGCGGGGGATCGCACAGATACGCAGTATTTT
CASSLRAGDRTDTQYF
>TRBD2|TRBV7-2|once|TRBJ2-7
TGTGCCAGCAGCTTAGGCCCCCTAGCGGGCTCCTACGAGCAGTACTTC
CASSLGPLAGSYEQYF
>TRBD2|TRBV6-1|once|TRBJ2-7
TGTGCCAGCAATCGGGGGGAGGCCACCTACGAGCAGTACTTC
CASNRGEATYEQYF
>TRBD1|TRBV27|NA|TRBJ1-2
TGTGCCAGCGGGAACAGGGGGGTTGGCTACACCTTC
CASGNRGVGYTF
>NA|TRBV19|NA|TRBJ2-1
TGTGCCAGTAGTCTGACAGGAGGCTACAATGAGCAGTTCTTC
CASSLTGGYNEQFF
>NA|TRBV4-1|NA|TRBJ2-7
TGCGCCAGCAGCCGGACAGGGAGGGCCGACGAGCAGTACTTC
CASSRTGRADEQYF
>TRBD1|TRBV27|NA|TRBJ1-2
TGTGCCAGCAGTATGGGACAGGGGGACTATGGCTACACCTTC
CASSMGQGDYGYTF
>NA|TRBV11-2|NA|TRBJ1-1
TGTGCCAGCAGCTTAGACGGTTCCAGGGACATTGAAGCTTTCTTT
CASSLDGSRDIEAFF
>NA|TRBV5-5|NA|TRBJ1-1
TGTGCCAGCCTCCCAGGAGGGAACACTGAAGCTTTCTTT
CASLPGGNTEAFF
>TRBD1|TRBV5-6|NA|TRBJ1-1
TGTGCCAGCAGCTTGAGAGGTACGGGGACAGGGAGGACTGAAGCTTTCTTT
CASSLRGTGTGRTEAFF
>TRBD1|TRBV10-3|NA|TRBJ2-7
TGTGCCATCAGTGTGACAGGGGTCCCCTACGAGCAGTACTTC
CAISVTGVPYEQYF
>NA|TRBV15|NA|TRBJ2-1
TGTGCCACCAGCAGAGGGAGGGGACAGATCAATGAGCAGTTCTTC
CATSRGRGQINEQFF
>TRBD1|TRBV6-6|NA|TRBJ2-7
TGTGCCAGCAGTCCCCGGGACAGGGGATCCTACGAGCAGTACTTC
CASSPRDRGSYEQYF
>TRBD1|TRBV7-3|NA|TRBJ2-5
TGTGCCAGCAGCTTAGGCGTCAGGGGGACCCTGGGCGAGACCCAGTACTTC
CASSLGVRGTLGETQYF
>TRBD2|TRBV12-5|NA|TRBJ2-7
TGTGCTAGTGGTTTGAAATGGGGTGCGGGGGGACGGACCTACGAGCAGTACTTC
CASGLKWGAGGRTYEQYF
>NA|TRBV4-1|NA|TRBJ1-3
TGCGCCAGCAGCCAAGCGGGAGCTGGAAACACCATATATTTT
CASSQAGAGNTIYF
>TRBD1|TRBV10-2|NA|TRBJ2-7
TGCGCCAGCAGGGACAGGGGGAGCTCCTACGAGCAGTACTTC
CASRDRGSSYEQYF
>TRBD1|TRBV5-1|NA|TRBJ1-1
TGCGCCAGCAGCTTGGCCAGGGGGTCCACTGAAGCTTTCTTT
CASSLARGSTEAFF
>TRBD2|TRBV30|NA|TRBJ2-3
TGTGCCTGGAGCCAATATACGGGGACTAGCGGGGGAGATACGCAGTATTTT
CAWSQYTGTSGGDTQYF
>NA|TRBV15|NA|TRBJ1-4
TGTGCCACCAGCAGACCCAACGCGGGAGTTAATGAAAAACTGTTTTTT
CATSRPNAGVNEKLFF
>TRBD2|TRBV10-3|NA|TRBJ2-3
TGTGCCATCAGTGGGACTAGCGGGGGGGCAGATACGCAGTATTTT
CAISGTSGGADTQYF
>TRBD2|TRBV5-6|NA|TRBJ2-2
TGTGCCAGCAGCGCCGGCTTGGAGCGGGGGGTCGGGGAGCTGTTTTTT
CASSAGLERGVGELFF
>TRBD1|TRBV6-5|NA|TRBJ1-2
TGTGCCAGCAGTTACACGACAGGGGGCGCTCATGGCTACACCTTC
CASSYTTGGAHGYTF
>NA|TRBV6-5|NA|TRBJ2-7
TGTGCCAGCAGTCAAACACGCAACTACGAGCAGTACTTC
CASSQTRNYEQYF
>NA|TRBV4-1|NA|TRBJ1-1
TGCGCCAGCAGCCAAGGACGCGGGGTCGGACCCAACACTGAAGCTTTCTTT
CASSQGRGVGPNTEAFF
>NA|TRBV7-3|NA|TRBJ1-6
TGTGCCAGCAGCTTAACAGGGGATCCGTATAATTCACCCCTCCACTTT
CASSLTGDPYNSPLHF